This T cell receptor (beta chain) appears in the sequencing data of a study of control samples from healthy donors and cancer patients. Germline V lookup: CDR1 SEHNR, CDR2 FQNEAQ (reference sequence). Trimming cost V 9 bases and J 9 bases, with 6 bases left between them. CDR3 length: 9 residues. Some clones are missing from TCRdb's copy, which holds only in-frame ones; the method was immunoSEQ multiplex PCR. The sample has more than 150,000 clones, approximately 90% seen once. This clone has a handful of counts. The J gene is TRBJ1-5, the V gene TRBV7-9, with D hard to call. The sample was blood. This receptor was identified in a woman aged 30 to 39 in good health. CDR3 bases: TGTGCCAGTCGGGGGCCCCAGCATTTT. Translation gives CASRGPQHF. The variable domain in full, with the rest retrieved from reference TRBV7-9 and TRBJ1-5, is DTGVSQNPRHKITKRGQNVTFRCDPISEHNRLYWYRQTLGQGPEFLTYFQNEAQLEKSRLLSDRFSAERPKGSFSTLEIQRTEQGDSAMYLCASRGPQHFGDGTRLSIL.